This T cell receptor (beta chain) was sequenced in a study of T cell changes during pregnancy in multiple sclerosis. The germline gives CDR1 SGHAT, CDR2 FQNNGV. The CDR3 extends over 15 amino acids. Trimming removed 0 bases from V and 0 bases from J, with 6 bases in between. Measured with immunoSEQ multiplex PCR; TCRdb has only the in-frame clones, and not every one. The top ten hold 0.89% of the sample, which has about 44,000 clones, roughly 96% seen once. Source: peripheral blood, taken in the second trimester of pregnancy. This receptor was obtained from a female donor with multiple sclerosis, enrolled in a pregnancy study. This chain connects TRBV11-2 to TRBJ1-3; D is ambiguous. The CDR3 coding sequence is TGTGCCAGCAGCTTAGAGGCCGTCTCTGGAAACACCATATATTTT. It yields the protein CASSLEAVSGNTIYF.